The 3 T cell receptor beta chains given below trace back to one sample, sequenced in a study of tumor and adjacent non-tumor tissue in lung cancer. The template was RNA from unsorted bulk tissue. A modified ARM-PCR protocol with three rounds of nested PCR amplified TCRbeta. MiXCR was run by TCRdb on the multiplex PCR reads, yielding one entry per CDR3 protein. The profile covers some 99,000 distinct CDR3 sequences, with around 80% appearing a single time and more than 35% taken by the ten largest. Source material: lung tumor tissue. These receptors came from a woman between 55 and 75 years old with non-small cell lung cancer.

Comments on this clonotype: A read error may account for a junction end that differs from germline. This chain joins TRBV6-5 and TRBJ1-6; D gene uncertain. Looked up from germline, CDR1 is MNHEY and CDR2 is SVGAGI. The CDR3 runs 14 residues. The CDR3 DNA follows: TGTGCCAGCAGTTACGCACCTTATAATTCACCACTCCACTTT. Residues: CASSYAPYNSPLHF.

This clonotype was found many times. J is TRBJ1-2 and V is TRBV12-3 or TRBV12-4, with 7 bases fitting TRBD1. V was pared by 7 bases and J by 5 bases, with 13 bases of the junction left unmatched. The CDR3 has 15 amino acids. The DNA of the CDR3 is TGTGCCAGCACAAAACTTATACAGGGGCCATATGGCTACACCTTC. Protein: CASTKLIQGPYGYTF.

Comments on this clonotype: A much larger clonotype is one base distant, so this may be a read error. This chain connects TRBV4-3 to TRBJ2-3; possibly TRBD2 for D (5 bases). This CDR3 spans 17 amino acids. Germline V lookup: CDR1 LGHNA, CDR2 YSLEER. Trimming took 0 bases from V and 4 from J, leaving 17 bases between them. CDR3 coding DNA: TGCGCCAGCAGCCAAGATCGGCTAGCTACGTGGGCAGATACGCAGTATTTT. It is translated as CASSQDRLATWADTQYF.